The next 30 T cell receptor beta chains were all read from a single sample in a study of blood T cell repertoires in COVID-19. Sequenced by immunoSEQ multiplex PCR; TCRdb stores in-frame clones only, minus some. The sample records about 150,000 clones, approximately 86% being singletons. The source material was peripheral blood. The receptors come from a man aged 55 to 69 with COVID-19, enrolled during active disease.

The genes are TRBV9 and TRBJ1-3; TRBD1 matches at 10 bases. Germline V lookup: CDR1 SGDLS, CDR2 YYNGEE. The CDR3 sequence is 15 residues long. J gave up 4 bases and V 4 bases, and 5 bases lay outside the gene matches. The CDR3 loop is CASSPGQGTGNTIYF. Here the CDR3 DNA reads TGTGCCAGCAGCCCGGGACAGGGGACAGGAAACACCATATATTTT.

The chain links TRBV5-8 to TRBJ2-7; the D gene is possibly TRBD2 (5 bases). CDR1 and CDR2 (germline): SGHTS, YDEGEE. The CDR3 has 15 amino acids. The V gene lost 4 bases and the J gene lost 2 bases, with 16 bases spanning the gap. The CDR3 protein is CASSPPGFVPYEQYF. CDR3 DNA sequence: TGTGCCAGCAGCCCCCCGGGGTTTGTCCCCTACGAGCAGTACTTC. Variable domain in full (rest from reference TRBV5-8 and TRBJ2-7): EAGVTQSPTHLIKTRGQQATLRCSPISGHTSVYWYQQALGLGLQFLLWYDEGEERNRGNFPPRFSGRQFPNYSSELNVNALELEDSALYLCASSPPGFVPYEQYFGPGTRLTVT.

The chain is built from TRBV10-3 and TRBJ1-1; D unclear. Per germline, CDR1 ENHRY and CDR2 SYGVKD. The ends were cut back, 6 bases at V and 0 bases at J, with 5 bases in the middle. CDR3 size: 12 residues. The DNA for the CDR3 is TGTGCCATCAGACAGATGAACACTGAAGCTTTCTTT. It encodes CAIRQMNTEAFF.

This clone was seen a single time. The chain couples TRBV7-2 to TRBJ2-5, with TRBD1 matching 7 bases. The CDR3 runs to 15 residues. The V segment lost 5 bases and the J segment 5 bases; nucleotides outside the gene matches: 11. Germline CDR1 reads SGHTA; CDR2 reads FQGNSA. The CDR3 nucleotides read TGTGCCAGCAGCCCTAGGTCTGGGACAGTGGAGACCCAGTACTTC. It yields the protein CASSPRSGTVETQYF.

The rearrangement links TRBV14 to TRBJ1-6, with D possibly being TRBD1 (6 bases). V shed 4 bases and J shed 13 bases, with 8 bases lying between them. The germline V gene encodes CDR1 SGHDN and CDR2 FVKESK. CDR3 size: 11 residues. Here the CDR3 reads CASSRGGPLHF. The CDR3 DNA is TGTGCCAGCAGCCGGGGGGGCCCCCTCCACTTT.

The chain links TRBV7-3 to TRBJ1-2; TRBD1 is a possible D gene (5 bases). Germline V gene data show CDR1 as SGHTA and CDR2 as FQGTGA. V was clipped by 0 bases and J by 4 bases, with 9 bases between them. This CDR3 contains 14 residues. CDR3 sequence reads: CASSLTAGPYGYTF. CDR3 DNA: TGTGCCAGCAGCTTAACGGCGGGACCCTATGGCTACACCTTC.

This chain uses TRBV6-2 or TRBV6-3 with TRBJ2-1; 14 bases line up with TRBD2. The CDR3 loop spans 19 amino acids. Germline V CDR1 and CDR2: MNHEY, SVGEGT. V shed 0 bases and J 0 bases; nucleotides not matched to a gene: 4. In DNA, the CDR3 is TGTGCCAGCAGTTACTCAGGGACTAGCGGGAGATTCTCCTACAATGAGCAGTTCTTC. It yields the protein CASSYSGTSGRFSYNEQFF.

The gene calls are TRBV24-1 and TRBJ2-5, with TRBD1 as a possible D gene (6 bases). The CDR3 runs 15 residues. Germline CDR1 KGHDR, CDR2 SFDVKD. The V gene lost 3 bases and the J gene lost 3 bases, with 13 bases spanning the gap. CDR3 loop: CATSDGSTGKETQYF. The CDR3 nucleotides are TGTGCCACCAGTGATGGGAGTACAGGGAAAGAGACCCAGTACTTC.

This sequence joins TRBV7-8 and TRBJ1-2; D remains unclear. From germline, CDR1 is SGHVS and CDR2 FQNEAQ. The V end lost 2 bases, the J end lost 4 bases, and 20 bases lay between the germline ends. This CDR3 contains 17 residues. The CDR3 sequence: CASSLTLRQTLGYGYTF. The CDR3 bases are TGTGCCAGCAGCTTAACTCTTAGGCAGACTCTAGGCTATGGCTACACCTTC. Variable domain in full (rest from reference TRBV7-8 and TRBJ1-2): GAGVSQSPRYKVAKRGQDVALRCDPISGHVSLFWYQQALGQGPEFLTYFQNEAQLDKSGLPSDRFFAERPEGSVSTLKIQRTQQEDSAVYLCASSLTLRQTLGYGYTFGSGTRLTVV.

The V call is TRBV6-6, the J call TRBJ1-6; the D gene is possibly TRBD1 (6 bases). V was clipped by 8 bases and J by 0 bases, with 8 bases between them. This CDR3 is built from 14 residues. CDR1 MNHNY and CDR2 SVGAGI come from the germline V gene (reference sequence). CDR3 in DNA: TGTGCCAGCGCGGACAGCTCCTATAATTCACCCCTCCACTTT. It is translated as CASADSSYNSPLHF.

The V call is TRBV4-2, the J call TRBJ1-4, with a possible D match to TRBD1 (6 bases). This CDR3 is 16 amino acids long. V lost 1 base and J 2 bases, leaving 11 bases between the germline ends. The germline V gene has CDR1 LGHNA and CDR2 YNFKEQ. The CDR3 spells CASSQARGATNEKLFF. CDR3 nucleotide sequence: TGTGCCAGCAGCCAAGCGCGGGGGGCTACTAATGAAAAACTGTTTTTT.

The chain has TRBV3-1 (or the pseudogene TRBV3-2) and TRBJ2-7; possibly TRBD2 for D (6 bases). Germline CDR1 reads LGHDT; CDR2 reads YNNKEL (reference sequence). The CDR3 runs 18 residues. V lost 0 bases and J lost 3, with 21 bases in between. Here the CDR3 DNA reads TGTGCCAGCAGCCAAGATTCACCGGGAGCGGCTAGAAACTACGAGCAGTACTTC. Its protein product is CASSQDSPGAARNYEQYF.

The DNA for the CDR3 is TGTGCCAGCAGCTTATACGGGAGATATACTGAAGCTTTCTTT. This translates into CASSLYGRYTEAFF. This chain uses TRBV7-9 with TRBJ1-1, with D unclear. The CDR3 totals 14 residues. V shed 2 bases and J shed 5 bases, with 12 bases lying between them. Germline V CDR1 and CDR2: SEHNR, FQNEAQ (reference sequence).

The chain combines TRBV7-2 with TRBJ1-2; TRBD1 agrees at 9 bases. This CDR3 region has 16 residues. CDR1 and CDR2 (germline): SGHTA, FQGNSA. After removal of 5 bases from V and 3 bases from J, the junction contained 10 bases not matched to a gene. The CDR3: CASSARTGEVDYGYTF. Written as DNA, the CDR3 is TGTGCCAGCAGCGCCCGGACAGGGGAGGTTGACTATGGCTACACCTTC.

This clone was counted a few times. The gene calls are TRBV19 and TRBJ2-7; 10 positions agree with TRBD2. Germline V gives CDR1 LNHDA, CDR2 SQIVND (reference sequence). The CDR3 loop spans 16 amino acids. Losses at the gene ends were 5 bases for V and 5 bases for J; bases not matched to a gene: 12. The CDR3 here is CASSESGRAVGDEQYF. CDR3 DNA sequence: TGTGCCAGTAGTGAAAGCGGGAGGGCCGTAGGGGACGAGCAGTACTTC.

A word on this clone: The same CDR3 is also encoded by other DNA sequences in this sample. The chain recombines TRBV18 with TRBJ1-5, with D maybe TRBD1 (6 bases). Germline V gene sequence: CDR1 KGHSH, CDR2 LQKENI. CDR3 size: 14 residues. V was trimmed by 4 bases and J by 4 bases, leaving 11 bases between them. The CDR3 loop reads CASSLQGGNQPQHF. The CDR3 coding sequence is TGTGCCAGCTCACTACAGGGCGGGAATCAGCCCCAGCATTTT.

The gene calls are TRBV10-3 and TRBJ2-3; D unresolved. V dropped 5 bases and J dropped 9 bases, with 9 bases sitting between them. This CDR3 region has 11 residues. Germline loops: CDR1 ENHRY, CDR2 SYGVKD. CDR3 loop: CAISRAETQYF. In nucleotides, the CDR3 is TGTGCCATCAGTCGAGCTGAGACGCAGTATTTT.

This clone turned up a few times. The rearrangement links TRBV7-2 to TRBJ1-1; tentative D call: TRBD1 (6 bases). This CDR3 contains 15 residues. Per germline, CDR1 SGHTA and CDR2 FQGNSA. V was trimmed by 7 bases and J by 4 bases, leaving 19 bases between them. CDR3 bases: TGTGCCAGCATCCCCACAGGGATAGTTTCCACTGAAGCTTTCTTT. The encoded protein is CASIPTGIVSTEAFF.

This clone has only one observation. The gene calls are TRBV3-1 (or the pseudogene TRBV3-2) and TRBJ1-6; possibly TRBD1 for D (5 bases). The V gene lost 5 bases and the J gene lost 9 bases, with 14 bases spanning the gap. Germline V gene sequence: CDR1 LGHDT, CDR2 YNNKEL (reference sequence). The CDR3 sequence is 14 residues long. CDR3 bases: TGTGCCAGCAGCTTACAGGCCCCGAGTTCACCCCTCCACTTT. This sequence encodes CASSLQAPSSPLHF.

The rearrangement uses TRBV6-2 or TRBV6-3 and TRBJ1-6, with D hard to call. Deletions cut 2 bases from V and 9 bases from J, with 11 bases between. Germline V gene lookup returns CDR1 MNHEY and CDR2 SVGEGT. This CDR3 has 14 residues. In nucleotides, the CDR3 is TGTGCCAGCAGTTACGTCTCGCAGTCTTCACCCCTCCACTTT. This codes for CASSYVSQSSPLHF.

The chain employs TRBV11-3 and TRBJ2-3; tentative D call: TRBD1 (5 bases). The length of the CDR3 is 16 residues. V lost 0 bases, J lost 3 bases, and 13 bases lay in between. The germline V gene encodes CDR1 SGHNT and CDR2 YENEEA. CDR3 sequence (DNA): TGTGCCAGCAGCTTAGATAAGGCAGGGCGGACAGATACGCAGTATTTT. Translation: CASSLDKAGRTDTQYF.

The V call is TRBV11-2, the J call TRBJ2-7; weak D call: TRBD2 (5 bases). The CDR3 is made up of 14 amino acids. The V end was cut by 4 bases, the J end by 0 bases, with 10 bases between. CDR1 SGHAT and CDR2 FQNNGV come from the germline V gene. The CDR3 DNA is TGTGCCAGCAGCTGGGTGGGAGCCTCCTACGAGCAGTACTTC. This codes for CASSWVGASYEQYF.

This clone was picked up one time. V usage is TRBV19 and J usage is TRBJ1-2; a weak D match, TRBD1 (6 bases). The CDR3 is 15 residues long. The V gene lost 0 bases and the J gene lost 4 bases, with 12 bases spanning the gap. The germline V gene has CDR1 LNHDA and CDR2 SQIVND (reference sequence). CDR3 region: CASSIESGAGYGYTF. In nucleotides, the CDR3 is TGTGCCAGTAGTATAGAGTCAGGGGCCGGCTATGGCTACACCTTC.

This clone appeared once. The CDR3 protein is CASSRNYGQYF. The DNA of the CDR3 is TGTGCCAGCAGCCGGAACTATGGGCAGTATTTT. The gene calls are TRBV5-8 and TRBJ2-3; D uncertain. With 4 bases removed from V and 11 bases from J, the gap between germline ends came to 11 bases. Germline V gene lookup returns CDR1 SGHTS and CDR2 YDEGEE. The CDR3 contains 11 residues. The full variable domain, in which reference TRBV5-8 and TRBJ2-3 provide the parts outside the CDR3, is EAGVTQSPTHLIKTRGQQATLRCSPISGHTSVYWYQQALGLGLQFLLWYDEGEERNRGNFPPRFSGRQFPNYSSELNVNALELEDSALYLCASSRNYGQYFGPGTRLTVL.

The V and J genes are TRBV6-1 and TRBJ1-5; no clear D. V lost 1 base to trimming and J lost 4 bases, with 8 bases between them. CDR1 and CDR2 from the germline V gene are MNHNS and SASEGT. The CDR3 has 14 residues. CDR3 loop: CASSEGTSNQPQHF. Written as DNA, the CDR3 is TGTGCCAGCAGTGAAGGGACTTCTAATCAGCCCCAGCATTTT.

The chain employs TRBV6-5 and TRBJ1-4; D unclear. This CDR3 is 13 amino acids long. V lost 8 bases to trimming and J lost 8 bases, with 15 bases between them. Germline V gives CDR1 MNHEY, CDR2 SVGAGI. CDR3 sequence (DNA): TGTGCCAGCCGGAGGGTACCAAAGGAAAAACTGTTTTTT. This sequence encodes CASRRVPKEKLFF.

The J gene is TRBJ2-4, the V gene TRBV5-4; 10 bases are a match to TRBD2. Trimming took 0 bases from V and 6 from J; bases not matched to a gene: 6. CDR1 SGHNT and CDR2 YYREEE come from the germline V gene (reference sequence). This CDR3 has 16 amino acids. CDR3: CASSLETSGWGNIQYF. CDR3 sequence (DNA): TGTGCCAGCAGCTTGGAGACTAGCGGGTGGGGAAACATTCAGTACTTC.

The V gene is TRBV19, the J gene TRBJ1-6; D is perhaps TRBD1 (6 bases). Deletions cut 1 base from V and 6 bases from J, with 13 bases between. The length of the CDR3 is 16 residues. The germline V gene encodes CDR1 LNHDA and CDR2 SQIVND (reference sequence). CDR3 in DNA: TGTGCCAGTAGTATAGCTCGTGGACAGCTTAATTCACCCCTCCACTTT. It codes for CASSIARGQLNSPLHF.

The CDR3 bases are TGTGCCAGCAGCCCCAGACAGGGGCGAAGCTACAATGAGCAGTTCTTC. It encodes CASSPRQGRSYNEQFF. The chain is built from TRBV13 and TRBJ2-1; 8 bases match TRBD1. This CDR3 contains 16 residues. Germline CDR1 reads PRHDT; CDR2 reads FYEKMQ (reference sequence). The junction had 9 bases not matched to a gene; V was cut back by 5 bases and J by 3 bases.

This chain uses TRBV6-2 or TRBV6-3 with TRBJ1-6; D gene ambiguous. Trimming stripped 5 bases from V and 3 bases from J, with 11 bases between. Looked up from germline, CDR1 is MNHEY and CDR2 is SVGEGT. This CDR3 has 15 amino acids. CDR3 protein: CASSQTGFYNSPLHF. The CDR3 DNA reads as TGTGCCAGCAGTCAGACGGGTTTCTATAATTCACCCCTCCACTTT.